The rows below give T cell receptor beta chains drawn from one sample of a study of blood T cell repertoires in COVID-19. Data came from immunoSEQ multiplex PCR; TCRdb stores just in-frame clones and leaves some out. The sample includes some 80,000 clones, approximately 79% seen only once; the top ten take less than 5.5%. Material for sequencing was peripheral blood. The receptors derive from a woman of 80 years or more with active or convalescent COVID-19. Each CDR3 is given with its conserved first and last residue. A D gene is named only where the DNA matches it firmly. Clone size, where shown, is once, few, many, or a class for clones that have expanded.

cdr3_aa,cdr3_nt,clone_size,v_call,d_call,j_call
CASSQEGPQAPEQFF,TGTGCCAGCAGCCAAGAAGGTCCCCAGGCACCTGAGCAGTTCTTC,once,TRBV3-1/TRBV3-2,NA,TRBJ2-1
CASSPQGIEQFF,TGTGCCAGCAGCCCACAGGGAATTGAGCAGTTCTTC,NA,TRBV7-8,NA,TRBJ2-1
CASSPTQGPSSGANVLTF,TGTGCCAGCTCACCGACACAGGGACCCAGCTCTGGGGCCAACGTCCTGACTTTC,few,TRBV18,NA,TRBJ2-6
CASSKGLAGVGSYEQYF,TGTGCCAGTAGTAAAGGGCTAGCGGGAGTAGGATCCTACGAGCAGTACTTC,NA,TRBV19,TRBD2,TRBJ2-7
CAGDRGFNSPLHF,TGTGCCGGGGACAGGGGCTTTAATTCACCCCTCCACTTT,NA,TRBV30,TRBD1,TRBJ1-6
CASSQDSRNEQFF,TGCGCCAGCAGCCAGGATAGCAGAAATGAGCAGTTCTTC,few,TRBV4-3,NA,TRBJ2-1
CASSERTGSQPQHF,TGCGCCAGCAGCGAAAGAACAGGGTCTCAGCCCCAGCATTTT,NA,TRBV4-3,NA,TRBJ1-5
CASSLTRAGREQFF,TGTGCCAGCAGCTTAACCCGAGCGGGCCGAGAGCAGTTCTTC,NA,TRBV7-2,NA,TRBJ2-1
CATRKWGQGANVLTF,TGTGCCACCCGCAAATGGGGACAGGGGGCCAACGTCCTGACTTTC,NA,TRBV19,TRBD1,TRBJ2-6
CASTIANSGNTIYF,TGTGCCAGCACAATAGCCAACTCTGGAAACACCATATATTTT,NA,TRBV3-1/TRBV3-2,NA,TRBJ1-3
CASSRFISGGLYNEQFF,TGTGCCAGCAGCCGCTTTATATCAGGGGGCCTGTACAATGAGCAGTTCTTC,NA,TRBV7-8,TRBD1,TRBJ2-1
CASRAVGAGDTDTQYF,TGTGCCAGCAGGGCCGTCGGGGCGGGGGACACAGATACGCAGTATTTT,NA,TRBV2,TRBD2,TRBJ2-3
CASRFGREDGYTF,TGTGCCAGCAGGTTCGGCCGGGAGGATGGCTACACCTTC,NA,TRBV12-3/TRBV12-4,NA,TRBJ1-2
CASSYIVGSSYNEQFF,TGTGCCAGCAGTTATATCGTTGGGAGCTCCTACAATGAGCAGTTCTTC,NA,TRBV6-5,NA,TRBJ2-1
CAWSSRTGVNQPQHF,TGTGCCTGGAGTAGCCGGACAGGGGTTAATCAGCCCCAGCATTTT,NA,TRBV30,TRBD1,TRBJ1-5
CASSPPGGTQYF,TGTGCCAGCTCACCACCAGGGGGTACGCAGTATTTT,NA,TRBV18,NA,TRBJ2-3
CASSIVGQQETQYF,TGTGCCAGTAGTATAGTTGGCCAGCAAGAGACCCAGTACTTC,once,TRBV19,NA,TRBJ2-5
CSGYRLTGELFF,TGCAGCGGCTACAGGCTTACCGGGGAGCTGTTTTTT,NA,TRBV29-1,NA,TRBJ2-2
CATSRVTGPYEQYF,TGTGCCACCAGCAGAGTAACAGGACCCTACGAGCAGTACTTC,many,TRBV15,NA,TRBJ2-7
CASSLWGAGGRTDTQYF,TGTGCCAGCAGCTTGTGGGGAGCGGGGGGGCGTACAGATACGCAGTATTTT,NA,TRBV5-4,TRBD2,TRBJ2-3
CATTIPGSTYEQYF,TGTGCCACCACCATACCGGGATCAACCTACGAGCAGTACTTC,NA,TRBV10-3,NA,TRBJ2-7
CASSQGLAGARTDTQYF,TGTGCCAGCAGCCAAGGACTAGCGGGGGCCCGCACAGATACGCAGTATTTT,NA,TRBV9,TRBD2,TRBJ2-3
CASSQDGGRGAYEQYF,TGTGCCAGCAGCCAAGATGGTGGCAGGGGCGCCTACGAGCAGTACTTC,NA,TRBV3-1/TRBV3-2,NA,TRBJ2-7
CASSSRQTLNSPLHF,TGCGCCAGCAGCTCCCGACAGACACTTAATTCACCCCTCCACTTT,few,TRBV4-3,NA,TRBJ1-6
CASSSRLAGSLEQYF,TGTGCCAGCAGTTCGCGACTAGCGGGATCCCTCGAGCAGTACTTC,NA,TRBV27,TRBD2,TRBJ2-7
CASSLDRGQETQYF,TGTGCCAGCAGCTTAGACAGGGGCCAAGAGACCCAGTACTTC,NA,TRBV11-2,NA,TRBJ2-5
CASSLGTSGGGIQYF,TGTGCCAGCAGCTTAGGGACTAGCGGGGGAGGCATTCAGTACTTC,NA,TRBV7-8,TRBD2,TRBJ2-4
CASSLWGSNTGELFF,TGTGCCAGCAGCTTGTGGGGCAGCAACACCGGGGAGCTGTTTTTT,NA,TRBV7-2,NA,TRBJ2-2
CASSTGGGHTNEQFF,TGCGCCAGCAGCACCGGTGGGGGACATACCAATGAGCAGTTCTTC,NA,TRBV5-1,NA,TRBJ2-1
CASSFRTNEKLFF,TGCGCCAGCAGCTTTCGAACTAATGAAAAACTGTTTTTT,NA,TRBV5-1,NA,TRBJ1-4
CASSPPFQNTEAFF,TGTGCCAGCTCACCACCTTTCCAGAACACTGAAGCTTTCTTT,NA,TRBV18,NA,TRBJ1-1
CAWSRREYGAPKNNEQFF,TGTGCCTGGTCGCGGCGGGAGTATGGTGCGCCGAAGAACAATGAGCAGTTCTTC,NA,TRBV30,TRBD2,TRBJ2-1
CATSGDSSGNTIYF,TGTGCCACCAGCGGGGACAGCTCTGGAAACACCATATATTTT,NA,TRBV15,TRBD1,TRBJ1-3
CASSLAQGGGYTF,TGTGCCAGCAGCTTAGCGCAGGGAGGTGGCTACACCTTC,NA,TRBV27,NA,TRBJ1-2
CASSSRDSSTEAFF,TGTGCCAGCAGCTCGAGGGACAGCAGCACTGAAGCTTTCTTT,NA,TRBV9,TRBD1,TRBJ1-1
CSVDWTGGHEQYF,TGCAGCGTTGATTGGACAGGGGGCCACGAGCAGTACTTC,few,TRBV29-1,TRBD1,TRBJ2-7
CASSTAGTGYTEAFF,TGTGCCAGTAGTACCGCCGGGACAGGGTACACTGAAGCTTTCTTT,NA,TRBV19,TRBD1,TRBJ1-1
CASSLGAGGTEAFF,TGCGCCAGCAGCTTGGGGGCAGGGGGCACTGAAGCTTTCTTT,NA,TRBV5-1,TRBD1,TRBJ1-1
CASFGSSYNEQFF,TGTGCCAGCTTTGGGAGCTCCTACAATGAGCAGTTCTTC,NA,TRBV7-9,NA,TRBJ2-1